A single sample gave rise to the 18 T cell receptor beta chains below, sequenced in a study of Graves' ophthalmopathy and Graves' hyperthyroidism. The sequenced template was RNA, covering the TCR beta CDR3 region. Second-round multiplex PCR came after first-round RT-PCR with HTBI primers. Via MiXCR, TCRdb re-called the multiplex PCR reads, giving one row per CDR3 protein. The sample lists around 1.1 million distinct CDR3 sequences, about two fifths seen once, with 11% in the top ten. Sequencing used peripheral blood or thyroid tissue (not recorded which). The source of these receptors is an adult man with Graves' hyperthyroidism.

The table lists this clonotype with many counts. This sequence joins TRBV4-3 and TRBJ2-7, with no clear D. Germline V gene lookup returns CDR1 LGHNA and CDR2 YSLEER. This CDR3 has 14 residues. Trimming took off 0 bases at V and 2 bases at J, with 8 bases between the two ends. The CDR3 coding sequence is TGCGCCAGCAGCCAAGAAAGGGTGGCCTACGAGCAGTACTTC. Protein: CASSQERVAYEQYF.

J is TRBJ2-2 and V is TRBV2; D not resolved. Germline CDR1 SNHLY, CDR2 FYNNEI. CDR3 length: 15 residues. Trimming pared 0 bases from V and 5 bases from J, leaving 10 bases between. CDR3 coding DNA: TGTGCCAGCAGTGAAGCGGGGATGATAACCGGGGAGCTGTTTTTT. Translation: CASSEAGMITGELFF.

Details on this clonotype: The CDR3 does not end in the conserved phenylalanine or tryptophan, so this is likely a read error. The DNA is left out, because the CDR3 cannot be placed on it with certainty; the CDR3 is given as TCRdb lists it. This chain uses TRBV5-1 with TRBJ2-7; TRBD1 is the table's D call, not checked against the DNA. In germline, CDR1 is SGHRS, CDR2 YFSETQ. The CDR3 is 10 amino acids in total, end residues counted. This CDR3 is CASSLVGQPS.

With regard to this clonotype: This may be a read error, as it is one base from a much larger clone. This chain connects TRBV7-9 to TRBJ2-7, with D tentatively TRBD2 (6 bases). Germline V gene data show CDR1 as SEHNR and CDR2 as FQNEAQ (reference sequence). V was clipped by 6 bases and J by 2 bases, with 17 bases between them. The CDR3 totals 15 residues. CDR3 sequence (DNA): TGTGCCAGCAGTGGGGCGGGAAGACTTCCCTACGAGCAGTACTTC. It yields the protein CASSGAGRLPYEQYF.

This clonotype turned up a few times. V gene TRBV12-3 or TRBV12-4 combines with J gene TRBJ2-2; D is unclear. The CDR3 sequence is 11 residues long. The germline V and J ends were trimmed by 4 bases and 13 bases, with 10 bases remaining between them. The CDR3 reads CASSSPGVLFF. Here the CDR3 DNA reads TGTGCCAGCAGTTCCCCCGGTGTGCTGTTTTTT.

Concerning this clonotype itself: The junction departs from the called germline gene at one end, perhaps through a read error. J is TRBJ2-6 and V is TRBV10-3; 9 nucleotides line up with TRBD1. The CDR3 is 17 amino acids. Germline CDR1 is ENHRY and CDR2 is SYGVKD. The CDR3 coding sequence is TGTGCCATCGGCTCGGGGACAGGGACCTCTGGGGCCAACGTCCTAACTTTC. Protein sequence: CAIGSGTGTSGANVLTF.

This chain joins TRBV29-1 and TRBJ1-2; D perhaps matches TRBD1 (5 bases). V was trimmed by 1 base and J by 13 bases, leaving 10 bases between them. This CDR3 comprises 10 residues. Germline V CDR1 and CDR2: SQVTM, ANQGSEA. Here the CDR3 DNA reads TGCAGCGTTGAAGGCGGACAAACCACCTTC. Translation: CSVEGGQTTF.

This clonotype occurred many times. This sequence joins TRBV12-3 or TRBV12-4 and TRBJ1-1, with unresolved D. CDR3 length equals 13 residues. V was cut by 2 bases and J by 1 base, with 5 bases left in between. CDR3 protein: CASSLKWNTEAFF. The CDR3 nucleotides are TGTGCCAGCAGTTTAAAATGGAACACTGAAGCTTTCTTT.

V gene TRBV2 combines with J gene TRBJ2-2; weak D call: TRBD1 (6 bases). CDR1 and CDR2 from the germline V gene are SNHLY and FYNNEI. The CDR3 sequence is 15 residues long. The V and J ends lost 5 bases and 5 bases respectively, with 15 bases between them. The CDR3 DNA reads TGTGCCAGCAGTCTAACTCAGGGGATTACCGGGGAGCTGTTTTTT. Encoded protein: CASSLTQGITGELFF. Combining the CDR3 with reference TRBV2 and TRBJ2-2 gives the whole variable domain EPEVTQTPSHQVTQMGQEVILRCVPISNHLYFYWYRQILGQKVEFLVSFYNNEISEKSEIFDDQFSVERPDGSNFTLKIRSTKLEDSAMYFCASSLTQGITGELFFGEGSRLTVL.

This clonotype was observed a single time. A clone one base away is much larger, so this may be a read error. This CDR3 is missing its conserved last phenylalanine or tryptophan, likely due to a read error. The J gene is TRBJ1-1, the V gene TRBV7-9; D is unclear. This CDR3 contains 14 residues. The germline gives CDR1 SEHNR, CDR2 FQNEAQ (reference sequence). The CDR3 bases are TGCGCCAGCAGCCAAGATAGGTATTTCACTGAAGCTTTCCTT. Protein sequence: CASSQDRYFTEAFL.

This clonotype was counted a few times. The chain joins TRBV9 to TRBJ2-5; TRBD1 agrees at 7 bases. V lost 4 bases to trimming and J lost 0 bases; unmatched junction nucleotides: 9. From germline, CDR1 is SGDLS and CDR2 YYNGEE. This CDR3 is built from 16 residues. The CDR3 DNA follows: TGTGCCAGCAGCCCGCCCCAACAGGGGTACCAAGAGACCCAGTACTTC. It codes for CASSPPQQGYQETQYF.

This clonotype was counted ten times or more. This sequence joins TRBV20-1 and TRBJ2-7; D unresolved. V dropped 3 bases and J dropped 3 bases, with 9 bases sitting between them. The CDR3 extends over 12 amino acids. CDR1 is DFQATT and CDR2 is SNEGSKA in the germline V gene (reference sequence). The CDR3 protein is CSASLGRYEQYF. The CDR3 DNA follows: TGCAGTGCTAGCCTAGGACGCTACGAGCAGTACTTC.

The table lists this clonotype with many counts. J is TRBJ2-7 and V is TRBV7-8, with 9 bases lining up with TRBD1. In germline, CDR1 is SGHVS, CDR2 FQNEAQ. The ends lost 6 bases at V and 2 bases at J; junction bases unmatched: 8. The CDR3 consists of 15 residues. CDR3: CASRQGTGIPYEQYF. The CDR3 DNA reads TGTGCCAGCAGGCAGGGGACAGGGATCCCCTACGAGCAGTACTTC.

The table lists this clonotype with a few counts. This chain links TRBV9 with TRBJ1-1; tentatively, D is TRBD1 (6 bases). Trimming cost V 0 bases and J 5 bases, with 20 bases left between them. The length of the CDR3 is 17 residues. Germline CDR1 SGDLS, CDR2 YYNGEE. As DNA, the CDR3 is TGTGCCAGCAGCGTAGAGGGGGGGGCGCGGGGTGTAACTGAAGCTTTCTTT. The encoded protein is CASSVEGGARGVTEAFF.

This chain links TRBV19 with TRBJ2-2; D assignment may be TRBD1 or TRBD2 (5 bases each). The germline V gene has CDR1 LNHDA and CDR2 SQIVND (reference sequence). V dropped 3 bases and J dropped 6 bases, with 11 bases sitting between them. CDR3 length: 14 amino acids. The CDR3 region has the DNA TGTGCCAGTAGTATTGTTGGGGGAGCCGGGGAGCTGTTTTTT. Its translation is CASSIVGGAGELFF.

The chain is built from TRBV28 and TRBJ1-5; no reliable D call. This CDR3 region has 14 residues. CDR1 is MDHEN, CDR2 SYDVKM, per germline. V lost 6 bases to trimming and J lost 2 bases, with 11 bases between them. DNA of the CDR3: TGTGCCAGCAGGATGGACGGTCGCAATCAGCCCCAGCATTTT. Its translation is CASRMDGRNQPQHF.

In this sample, this clonotype turned up a few times. One end of the junction is discordant with germline, which a read error may explain. J is TRBJ2-7 and V is TRBV29-1; possibly TRBD1 for D (6 bases). CDR1 is SQVTM, CDR2 ANQGSEA, per germline. The CDR3 has 12 amino acids. In DNA form, the CDR3 reads TGTGCCTGGAGTTTACAGGGTTACGAGCAGTACTTC. Translated: CAWSLQGYEQYF.

The V and J genes are TRBV10-3 and TRBJ2-7; no clear D gene. Looked up from germline, CDR1 is ENHRY and CDR2 is SYGVKD. V dropped 6 bases and J dropped 6 bases, with 15 bases sitting between them. The CDR3 sequence is 13 residues long. This chain's CDR3 is CAIRRVASGEQYF. The CDR3 DNA reads TGTGCCATCAGACGTGTGGCATCTGGCGAGCAGTACTTC.